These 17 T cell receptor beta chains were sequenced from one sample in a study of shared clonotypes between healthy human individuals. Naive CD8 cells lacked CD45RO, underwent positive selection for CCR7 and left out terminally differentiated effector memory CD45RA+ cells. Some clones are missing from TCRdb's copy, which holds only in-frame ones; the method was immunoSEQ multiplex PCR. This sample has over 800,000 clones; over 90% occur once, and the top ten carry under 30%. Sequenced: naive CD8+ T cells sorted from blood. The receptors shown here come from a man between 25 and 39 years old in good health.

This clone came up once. The CDR3 DNA sequence: TGTGCCAGCAGCCCCCCGACGGGACTAAGGAGCTCCTACAATGAGCAGTTCTTC. Translation gives CASSPPTGLRSSYNEQFF. The chain employs TRBV9 and TRBJ2-1, with 7 bases that match TRBD2. Germline lookup yields CDR1 SGDLS and CDR2 YYNGEE. The CDR3 is 18 residues long. The V and J ends lost 4 bases and 0 bases, in that order; junction bases with no gene match: 13.

This chain's CDR3 is CASRTGGKDTEAFF. As DNA, the CDR3 is TGTGCCAGCAGGACAGGGGGTAAGGACACTGAAGCTTTCTTT. The chain links TRBV27 to TRBJ1-1, with 9 bases matching TRBD1. After removal of 6 bases from V and 3 bases from J, the junction contained 5 bases not matched to a gene. Germline assignment: CDR1 MNHEY and CDR2 SMNVEV (reference sequence). This CDR3 region has 14 residues.

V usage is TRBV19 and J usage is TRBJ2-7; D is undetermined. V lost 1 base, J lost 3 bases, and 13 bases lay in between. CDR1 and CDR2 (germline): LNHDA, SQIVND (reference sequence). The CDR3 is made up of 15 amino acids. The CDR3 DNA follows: TGTGCCAGTAGTATAGGGTCTAGTTCCCACTACGAGCAGTACTTC. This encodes CASSIGSSSHYEQYF.

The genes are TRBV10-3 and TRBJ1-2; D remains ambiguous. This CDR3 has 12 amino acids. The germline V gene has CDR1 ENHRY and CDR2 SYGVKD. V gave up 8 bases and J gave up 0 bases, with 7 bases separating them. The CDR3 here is CAIGSTNYGYTF. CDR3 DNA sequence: TGTGCCATCGGCTCAACTAACTATGGCTACACCTTC.

The CDR3 region is CASSPLPSTGAGNTIYF. CDR3 coding DNA: TGTGCCAGCAGCCCCCTTCCATCGACAGGCGCTGGAAACACCATATATTTT. V is TRBV28 and J is TRBJ1-3, with D possibly matching TRBD1 (6 bases). CDR1 MDHEN and CDR2 SYDVKM come from the germline V gene. Between the trimmed V and J ends, which lost 6 bases and 2 bases, there was a span of 20 bases. The CDR3 extends over 17 amino acids.

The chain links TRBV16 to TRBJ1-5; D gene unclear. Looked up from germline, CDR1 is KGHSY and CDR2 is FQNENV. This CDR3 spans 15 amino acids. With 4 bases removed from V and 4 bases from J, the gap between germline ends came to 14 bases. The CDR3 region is CASSPTPRSNQPQHF. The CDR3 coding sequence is TGTGCCAGCAGCCCCACCCCCCGCAGTAATCAGCCCCAGCATTTT.

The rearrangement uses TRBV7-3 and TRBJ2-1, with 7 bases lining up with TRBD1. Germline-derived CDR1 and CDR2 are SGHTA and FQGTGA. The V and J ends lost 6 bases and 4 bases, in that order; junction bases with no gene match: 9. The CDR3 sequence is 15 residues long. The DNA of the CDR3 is TGTGCCAGCAGTTACCGGGACAGCCTGTACAATGAGCAGTTCTTC. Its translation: CASSYRDSLYNEQFF.

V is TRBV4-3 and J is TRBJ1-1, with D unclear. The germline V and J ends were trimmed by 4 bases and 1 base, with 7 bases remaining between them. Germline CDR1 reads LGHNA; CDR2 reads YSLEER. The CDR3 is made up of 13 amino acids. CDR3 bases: TGCGCCAGCAGCCCCCTTGGGAACACTGAAGCTTTCTTT. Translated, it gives CASSPLGNTEAFF.

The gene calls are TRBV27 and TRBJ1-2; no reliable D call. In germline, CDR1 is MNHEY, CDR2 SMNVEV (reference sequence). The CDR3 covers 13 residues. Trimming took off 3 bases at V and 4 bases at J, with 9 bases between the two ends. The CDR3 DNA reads TGTGCCAGCAGTTTGTCGGTCAGCTATGGCTACACCTTC. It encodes CASSLSVSYGYTF.

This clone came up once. The chain's CDR3 is CASSRTLATNEKLFF. The CDR3 DNA reads as TGTGCCAGCAGCCGGACCCTCGCAACTAATGAAAAACTGTTTTTT. The chain joins TRBV28 to TRBJ1-4; no clear D. With 6 bases removed from V and 0 bases from J, the gap between germline ends came to 11 bases. The CDR3 length is 15 residues. Germline CDR1 reads MDHEN; CDR2 reads SYDVKM. Combining the CDR3 with reference TRBV28 and TRBJ1-4 gives the whole variable domain DVKVTQSSRYLVKRTGEKVFLECVQDMDHENMFWYRQDPGLGLRLIYFSYDVKMKEKGDIPEGYSVSREKKERFSLILESASTNQTSMYLCASSRTLATNEKLFFGSGTQLSVL.

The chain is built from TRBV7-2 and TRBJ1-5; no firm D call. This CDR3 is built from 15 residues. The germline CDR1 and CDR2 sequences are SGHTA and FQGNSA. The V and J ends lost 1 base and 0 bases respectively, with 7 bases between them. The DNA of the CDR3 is TGTGCCAGCAGCTTAGGAGGGTTTAGCAATCAGCCCCAGCATTTT. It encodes CASSLGGFSNQPQHF.

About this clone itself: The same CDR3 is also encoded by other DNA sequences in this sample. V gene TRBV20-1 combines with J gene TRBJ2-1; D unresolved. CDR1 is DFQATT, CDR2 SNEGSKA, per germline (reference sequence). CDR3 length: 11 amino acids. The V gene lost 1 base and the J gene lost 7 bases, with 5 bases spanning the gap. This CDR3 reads CSARVINEQFF. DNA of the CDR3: TGCAGTGCTAGAGTTATAAATGAGCAGTTCTTC.

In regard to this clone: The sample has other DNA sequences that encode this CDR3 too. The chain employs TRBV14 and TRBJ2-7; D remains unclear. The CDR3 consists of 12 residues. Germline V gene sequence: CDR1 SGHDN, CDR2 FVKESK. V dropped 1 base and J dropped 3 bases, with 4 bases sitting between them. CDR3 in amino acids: CASSQVGYEQYF. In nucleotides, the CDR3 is TGTGCCAGCAGCCAAGTCGGCTACGAGCAGTACTTC.

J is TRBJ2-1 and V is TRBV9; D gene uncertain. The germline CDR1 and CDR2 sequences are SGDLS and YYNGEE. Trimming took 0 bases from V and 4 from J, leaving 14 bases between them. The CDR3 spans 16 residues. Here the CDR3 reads CASSVAGDVGYNEQFF. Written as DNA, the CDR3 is TGTGCCAGCAGCGTAGCAGGAGACGTCGGATACAATGAGCAGTTCTTC.

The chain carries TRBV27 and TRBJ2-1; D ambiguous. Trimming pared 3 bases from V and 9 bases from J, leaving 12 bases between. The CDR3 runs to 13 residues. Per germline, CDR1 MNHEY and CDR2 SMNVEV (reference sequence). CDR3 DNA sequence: TGTGCCAGCAGTTTCTCCGACAAGGGTGAGCAGTTCTTC. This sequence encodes CASSFSDKGEQFF.

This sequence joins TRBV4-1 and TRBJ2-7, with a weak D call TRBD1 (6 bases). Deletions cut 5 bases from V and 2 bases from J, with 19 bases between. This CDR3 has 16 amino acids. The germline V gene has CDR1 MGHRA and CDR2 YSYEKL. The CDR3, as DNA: TGCGCCAGCAGCGAGAAGCCCCAGGGGTTTGCCTACGAGCAGTACTTC. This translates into CASSEKPQGFAYEQYF.

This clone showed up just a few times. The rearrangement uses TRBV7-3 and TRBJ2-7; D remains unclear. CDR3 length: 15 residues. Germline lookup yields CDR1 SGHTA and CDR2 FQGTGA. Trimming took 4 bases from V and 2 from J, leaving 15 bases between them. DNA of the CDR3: TGTGCCAGCAGCTCCGGACCGGGCTCGACCTACGAGCAGTACTTC. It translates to CASSSGPGSTYEQYF.